The clone carrying this T cell receptor (beta chain) was found a few times. Amplified TCR beta CDR3 regions derived from RNA transcripts. Researchers ran a first-round RT-PCR on the TCR CDR3 using the HTBI primer set. TCRdb reanalysed the multiplex PCR reads using MiXCR and keeps one entry per CDR3 protein. Among almost 500,000 distinct CDR3 sequences, approximately 22% were seen once, and the ten largest hold less than 65%. Patients with uncontrolled infections, other autoimmune diseases, pregnancy or lactation were excluded. These data come from a study of T cells in Graves' hyperthyroidism and ophthalmopathy. V lost 3 bases, J lost 2 bases, and 2 bases stayed unmatched. The CDR3 contains 14 residues. CDR1 and CDR2 from the germline V gene are DFQATT and SNEGSKA (reference sequence).

The TCR sequence derives from a woman aged 70-85 years with Graves' ophthalmopathy. The rearrangement links TRBV20-1 to TRBJ2-7; the match to TRBD2 covers 12 bases. Sequenced input: blood. The CDR3 sequence: CSASRTSGAYEQYF. The CDR3 nucleotides are TGCAGTGCTAGTAGGACTAGCGGGGCCTACGAGCAGTACTTC.